This TCR beta chain was captured by sequencing in a study of cytomegalovirus exposure and HLA in healthy donors. Whole-study results and caveats: CMV serostatus stood as the only immune exposure information on hand.

Amplification used 60 Vbeta primers and 13 Jbeta primers. This table comes from immunoSEQ multiplex PCR, and its TCRdb copy is limited to in-frame clones, with some not included. This sample's clone table lists fewer than 85,000 clones. Note on this clone: No antigen is known for it.

This clonotype was sampled from a man aged 45-60 years in good health and CMV-seropositive. Sequenced: PBMCs.

The CDR3 coding sequence is TGTGCCAGCTCACCGGGACTGTTTATGAACACTGAAGCTTTCTTT. Protein: CASSPGLFMNTEAFF. The genes are TRBV18 and TRBJ1-1; possible D gene TRBD1, 5 bases. The length of the CDR3 is 15 residues. Trimming removed 3 bases at V and 0 bases at J, with 11 bases between. Germline V gene lookup returns CDR1 KGHSH and CDR2 LQKENI.